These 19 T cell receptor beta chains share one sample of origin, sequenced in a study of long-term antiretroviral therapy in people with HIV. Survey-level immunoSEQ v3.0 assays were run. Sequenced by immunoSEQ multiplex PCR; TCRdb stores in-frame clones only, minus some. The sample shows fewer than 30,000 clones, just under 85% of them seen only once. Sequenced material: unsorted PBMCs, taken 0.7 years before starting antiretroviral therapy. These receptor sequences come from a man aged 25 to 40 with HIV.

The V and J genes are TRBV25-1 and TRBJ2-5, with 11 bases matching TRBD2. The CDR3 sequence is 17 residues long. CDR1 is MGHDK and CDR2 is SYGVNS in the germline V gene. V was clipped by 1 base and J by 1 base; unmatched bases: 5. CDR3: CASSESGTSGFQETQYF. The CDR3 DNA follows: TGTGCCAGCAGTGAATCGGGGACTAGCGGATTCCAAGAGACCCAGTACTTC.

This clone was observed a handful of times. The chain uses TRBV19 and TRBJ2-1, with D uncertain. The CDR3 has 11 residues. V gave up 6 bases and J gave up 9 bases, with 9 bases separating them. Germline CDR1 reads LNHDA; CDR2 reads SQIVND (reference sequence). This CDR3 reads CASSWESEQFF. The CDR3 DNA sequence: TGTGCCAGTAGCTGGGAAAGTGAGCAGTTCTTC.

The CDR3 reads CASSVGVSNREQYF. The CDR3 bases are TGTGCCAGCAGCGTAGGAGTCTCTAACCGCGAGCAGTACTTC. The rearrangement joins TRBV9 to TRBJ2-7; D is unresolved. Germline loops: CDR1 SGDLS, CDR2 YYNGEE. Deletions cut 0 bases from V and 6 bases from J, with 13 bases between. The CDR3 is 14 amino acids.

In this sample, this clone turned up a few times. CDR3 region: CASSSGPLLHF. CDR3 in DNA: TGTGCCAGCAGCTCCGGGCCTCTGCTCCACTTT. The V and J genes are TRBV7-2 and TRBJ1-6; D is undetermined. The CDR3 contains 11 residues. Trimming removed 4 bases from V and 16 bases from J, with 11 bases in between. Germline V CDR1 and CDR2: SGHTA, FQGNSA.

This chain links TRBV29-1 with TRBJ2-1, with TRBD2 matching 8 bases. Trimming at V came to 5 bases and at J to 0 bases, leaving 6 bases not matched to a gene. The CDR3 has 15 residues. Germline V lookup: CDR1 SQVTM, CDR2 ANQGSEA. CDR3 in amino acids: CSVYLAGVSYNEQFF. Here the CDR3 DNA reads TGCAGCGTTTACCTAGCGGGCGTCTCCTACAATGAGCAGTTCTTC.

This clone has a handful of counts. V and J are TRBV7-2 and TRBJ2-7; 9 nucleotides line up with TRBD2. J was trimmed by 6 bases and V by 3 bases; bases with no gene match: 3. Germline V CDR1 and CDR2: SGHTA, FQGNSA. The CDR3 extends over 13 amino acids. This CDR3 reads CASSLGTSFEQYF. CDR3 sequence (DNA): TGTGCCAGCAGCTTGGGGACTAGCTTCGAGCAGTACTTC.

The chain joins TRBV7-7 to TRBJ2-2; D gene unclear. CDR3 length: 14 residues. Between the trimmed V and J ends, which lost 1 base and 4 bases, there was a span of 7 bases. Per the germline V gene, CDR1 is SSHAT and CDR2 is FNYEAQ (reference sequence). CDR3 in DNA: TGTGCCAGCAGCTTAGGTACAGCCACCGGGGAGCTGTTTTTT. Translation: CASSLGTATGELFF.

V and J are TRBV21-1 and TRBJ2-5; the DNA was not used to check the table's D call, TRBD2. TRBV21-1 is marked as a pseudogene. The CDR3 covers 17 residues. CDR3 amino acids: CASSKAQASGSQETQYF. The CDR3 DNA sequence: TGTGCCAGCAGCAAAGCGCAGGCTAGCGGGAGCCAAGAGACCCAGTACTTC.

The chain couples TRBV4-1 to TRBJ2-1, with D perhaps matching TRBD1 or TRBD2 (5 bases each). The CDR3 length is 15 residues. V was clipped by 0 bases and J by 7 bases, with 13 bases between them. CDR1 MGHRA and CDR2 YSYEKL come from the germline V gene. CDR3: CASSQDPRDLNEQFF. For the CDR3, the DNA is TGCGCCAGCAGCCAAGACCCCCGGGACCTTAATGAGCAGTTCTTC.

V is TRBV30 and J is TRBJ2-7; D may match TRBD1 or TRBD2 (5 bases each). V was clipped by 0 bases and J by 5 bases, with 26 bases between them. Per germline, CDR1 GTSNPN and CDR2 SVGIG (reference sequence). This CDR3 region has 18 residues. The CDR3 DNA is TGTGCCTGGAGTGTTGGGAGTCTGTGGACACCCGAGAGCAACGAGCAGTACTTC. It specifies CAWSVGSLWTPESNEQYF.

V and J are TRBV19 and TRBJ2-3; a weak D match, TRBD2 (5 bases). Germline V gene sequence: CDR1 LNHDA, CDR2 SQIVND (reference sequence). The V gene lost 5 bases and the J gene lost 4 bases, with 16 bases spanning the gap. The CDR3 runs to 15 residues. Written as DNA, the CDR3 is TGTGCCAGTAGTGTTAGGGCTAGCAGCGCAGATACGCAGTATTTT. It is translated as CASSVRASSADTQYF. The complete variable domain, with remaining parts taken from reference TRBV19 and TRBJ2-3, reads DGGITQSPKYLFRKEGQNVTLSCEQNLNHDAMYWYRQDPGQGLRLIYYSQIVNDFQKGDIAEGYSVSREKKESFPLTVTSAQKNPTAFYLCASSVRASSADTQYFGPGTRLTVL.

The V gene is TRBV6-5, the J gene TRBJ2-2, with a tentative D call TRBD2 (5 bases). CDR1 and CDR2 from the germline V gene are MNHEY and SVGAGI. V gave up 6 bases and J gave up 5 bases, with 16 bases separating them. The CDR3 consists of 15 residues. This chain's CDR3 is CASSHSPQRTGELFF. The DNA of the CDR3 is TGTGCCAGCAGCCACTCCCCTCAGCGGACCGGGGAGCTGTTTTTT.

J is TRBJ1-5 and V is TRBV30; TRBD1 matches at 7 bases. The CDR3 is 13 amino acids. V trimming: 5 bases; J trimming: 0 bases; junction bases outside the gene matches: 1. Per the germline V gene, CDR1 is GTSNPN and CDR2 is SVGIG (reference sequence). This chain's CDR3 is CAWGTDSNQPQHF. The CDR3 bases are TGTGCCTGGGGGACAGATAGCAATCAGCCCCAGCATTTT.

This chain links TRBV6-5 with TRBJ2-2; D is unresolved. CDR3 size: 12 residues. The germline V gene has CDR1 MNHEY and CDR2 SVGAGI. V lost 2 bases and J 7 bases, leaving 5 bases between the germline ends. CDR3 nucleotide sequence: TGTGCCAGCAGTTACGTCCGCGGGGAGCTGTTTTTT. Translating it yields CASSYVRGELFF.

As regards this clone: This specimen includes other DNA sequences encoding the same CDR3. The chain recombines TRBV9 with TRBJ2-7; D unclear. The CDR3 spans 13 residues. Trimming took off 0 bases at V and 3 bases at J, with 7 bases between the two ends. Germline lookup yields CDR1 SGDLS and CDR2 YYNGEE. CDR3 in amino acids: CASSVAGSYEQYF. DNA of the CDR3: TGTGCCAGCAGCGTAGCGGGTAGCTACGAGCAGTACTTC. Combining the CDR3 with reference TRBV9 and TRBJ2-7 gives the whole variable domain DSGVTQTPKHLITATGQRVTLRCSPRSGDLSVYWYQQSLDQGLQFLIQYYNGEERAKGNILERFSAQQFPDLHSELNLSSLELGDSALYFCASSVAGSYEQYFGPGTRLTVT.

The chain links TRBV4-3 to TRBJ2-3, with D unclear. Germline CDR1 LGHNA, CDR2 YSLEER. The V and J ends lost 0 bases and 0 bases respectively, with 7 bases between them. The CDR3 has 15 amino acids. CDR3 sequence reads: CASSQDGSSTDTQYF. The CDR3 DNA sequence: TGCGCCAGCAGCCAAGATGGTAGCAGCACAGATACGCAGTATTTT.

This CDR3 is CSATIETGKSGGSEAFF. The CDR3 nucleotides are TGCAGCGCCACGATCGAGACAGGGAAAAGCGGAGGCTCTGAAGCTTTCTTT. The rearrangement uses TRBV29-1 and TRBJ1-1; 7 bases line up with TRBD1. Germline CDR1 is SQVTM and CDR2 is ANQGSEA. The CDR3 spans 17 residues. J lost 6 bases, V lost 7 bases, and 23 bases had no gene match.

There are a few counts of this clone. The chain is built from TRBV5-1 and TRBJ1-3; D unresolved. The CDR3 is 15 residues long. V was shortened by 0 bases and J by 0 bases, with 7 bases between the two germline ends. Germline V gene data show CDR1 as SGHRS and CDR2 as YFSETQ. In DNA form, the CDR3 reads TGCGCCAGCAGCTTGGTTGGCAACTCTGGAAACACCATATATTTT. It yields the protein CASSLVGNSGNTIYF.

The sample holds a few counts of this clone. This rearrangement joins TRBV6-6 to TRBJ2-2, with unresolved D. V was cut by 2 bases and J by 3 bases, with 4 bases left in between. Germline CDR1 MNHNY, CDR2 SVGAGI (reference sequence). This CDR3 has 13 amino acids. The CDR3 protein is CASSYRDTGELFF. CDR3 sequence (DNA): TGTGCCAGCAGTTACAGGGACACCGGGGAGCTGTTTTTT.